This TCR beta chain was found in a study of T cell responses to AZD1222 COVID-19 vaccine. Broader study findings: Spike-wide coverage was observed for vaccine-associated CD4 TCRs, with dominant responses at 160-218 and 743-854. Recipients of two AZD1222 doses showed rising Spike-specific TCR breadth and depth.

CDR3 length equals 14 residues. The germline V and J ends were trimmed by 8 bases and 5 bases, with 17 bases remaining between them. Germline assignment: CDR1 KGHDR and CDR2 SFDVKD. The protocol was immunoSEQ multiplex PCR, while the TCRdb copy is restricted to in-frame clones and leaves out a portion. The sample has about 120,000 clones, over 80% seen once. For this clone: The antigen remains undetermined.

The sequencing used peripheral blood, collected on day 0 of AZD1222 vaccination. The chain is built from TRBV24-1 and TRBJ2-5; D is perhaps TRBD1 (6 bases). This clonotype was obtained from an adult in good health. CDR3 in DNA: TGTGCCACCAATGCAGGGGCCGAGTGGGAGACCCAGTACTTC. It encodes CATNAGAEWETQYF.